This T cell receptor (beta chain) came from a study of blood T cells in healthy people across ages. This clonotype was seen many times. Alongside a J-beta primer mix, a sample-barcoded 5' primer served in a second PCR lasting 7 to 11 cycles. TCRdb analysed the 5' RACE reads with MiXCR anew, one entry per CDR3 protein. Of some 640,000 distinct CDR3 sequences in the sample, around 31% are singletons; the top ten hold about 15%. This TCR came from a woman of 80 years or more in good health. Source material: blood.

The chain's CDR3 is CASSPEGRPEETQYF. Written as DNA, the CDR3 is TGTGCCAGCAGCCCAGAGGGACGACCCGAAGAGACCCAGTACTTC. The V and J genes are TRBV9 and TRBJ2-5; D tentatively reads TRBD1 or TRBD2 (5 bases each). The CDR3 has 15 residues. Trimming cost V 4 bases and J 3 bases, with 16 bases left between them. Germline loops: CDR1 SGDLS, CDR2 YYNGEE.